This TCR beta chain comes out of a study of blood T cell repertoires in COVID-19 (dated by TCRdb to 2019 to 2021). Some background on the complete study: Collaborator samples came from the United States, Italy and Spain and covered acute and convalescent phases of COVID-19. The repertoires were made available in a free public database intended to serve as a resource for research on the immune response to SARS-CoV-2. The prospective study material was composed of cDNA or gDNA derived from T cells, B-cell-depleted T cells, or PBMCs. Subjects who had been exposed to COVID-19, were actively infected with it, or had recovered from it provided the deeply sampled blood TCRbeta repertoires that made up the dataset. The samples were drawn from two sources: the first 160 participants of the ongoing ImmuneRACE study, and fewer than 1,500 subjects contributed by 6 global collaborators. Where available, HLA class I and class II types were obtained from metadata supplied by the sample provider rather than from assay-based typing. The sample metadata nearly always contained a de-identified subject ID, COVID-19 status, age in years and sex. Overall results and qualifications from the work: How much clinical and demographic metadata was included differed by source and by participant, and the metadata was provided uncurated.

With regard to this clone: It has no known antigen specificity. No base quality values were provided; no much bigger clone lies one nucleotide off.

TCRbeta CDR3 regions were amplified from genomic DNA using the immunoSEQ Assay, a bias-controlled multiplex PCR. On the study's bioinformatics: Within the assay, amplification of reference gene primers was used to estimate how many nucleated cells each sample contained. To quantify the absolute abundance of each unique TCRbeta CDR3 rearrangement, sequence reads were collapsed and filtered. For each sample, productive Simpson clonality was calculated as the square root of Simpson's diversity index over productive rearrangements. The table was pulled from immuneACCESS by TCRdb, which kept in-frame rearrangements only. Such tables lose some clones; where checked, under half of the loss comes from unresolved V genes, and the rest has no known cause. The D gene and trimming were derived from the DNA, and the V and J assignments and clone size from that table. The sample data list under 100,000 clones, and over 70% of these were observed just once. The top ten constitute roughly 25% of the sample.

The CDR1 and CDR2 encoded by the germline V gene are MDHEN and SYDVKM. V is trimmed back by 5 bases and J by 4 bases, and the junction contains 4 bases that no gene match accounts for. The CDR3 runs 13 amino acids, cysteine and phenylalanine included. Left in the record is the CDR3 DNA by itself, 39 bases read in frame from the first base. Each collaborating institution followed its own protocols to collect whole blood in K2EDTA tubes. For TCRbeta analysis, collaborators shipped samples as frozen whole blood, isolated PBMCs, or DNA extracted from either of those sample types. This clonotype originated in an elderly man with active or convalescent COVID-19. The chain is encoded by TRBV28 joined to TRBJ1-2; 7 of the junction bases match TRBD1. The sequencing input was peripheral blood. The CDR3 protein: CASSPTGVYGYTF. The nucleotide sequence reads as follows: TGTGCCAGCAGTCCCACAGGGGTCTATGGCTACACCTTC.